This T cell receptor (beta chain) was observed in a study of blood T cell repertoires in COVID-19. Cohorts were based on clinical histories the participants reported. Two negative PCRs, clearance, or symptom resolution had been documented for recovered Cohort 3 donors. This clone showed up just once. Other nucleotide sequences in the sample specify the same CDR3. Trimming took off 1 base at V and 4 bases at J, with 7 bases between the two ends. Germline V gene data show CDR1 as SEHNR and CDR2 as FQNEAQ (reference sequence). This CDR3 spans 14 amino acids. Method: immunoSEQ multiplex PCR; TCRdb's copy keeps in-frame clones and lacks some. The table lists approximately 270,000 clones, roughly 86% of them singletons.

The sequence derives from a woman aged 60-70 years who had recovered from COVID-19. Material: PBMCs or T cells enriched from blood (not recorded which). The chain carries TRBV7-9 and TRBJ1-4; no definite D call. The CDR3 sequence: CASSLGGRNEKLFF. CDR3 sequence (DNA): TGTGCCAGCAGCTTAGGTGGCCGTAATGAAAAACTGTTTTTT.